The clone carrying this T cell receptor beta chain occurred once. No antigen is known for it. The data were taken from a study of OX40 agonist ivuxolimab in advanced cancers. Study overall: Among those treated, three patients had partial responses, one with hepatocellular carcinoma and two with cutaneous melanoma. General study results and limits: Clonal expansion from baseline to week 6 occurred in both CD4+ and CD8+ T cells. CD8+ T cells (on average) carried more expanded clones than CD4+ T cells.

CDR1 and CDR2 (germline): KGHSH, LQKENI. Trimming shortened V by 3 bases and J by 4 bases, and 10 bases separated the two germline ends. The CDR3 spans 14 residues. This table comes from immunoSEQ multiplex PCR, and its TCRdb copy is limited to in-frame clones, with some not included. The sample lists under 70,000 clones; roughly nine tenths were seen once. The V call is TRBV18, the J call TRBJ2-1; D is unclear. Sequenced material: CD4+ or CD8+ T cells sorted from blood, taken in a trial of the OX40 agonist ivuxolimab. The sequence derives from an adult with an advanced solid tumor such as melanoma, head and neck, liver or kidney cancer. CDR3 DNA sequence: TGTGCCAGCTCACCCCGCGCAGGTTACAATGAGCAGTTCTTC. Protein sequence: CASSPRAGYNEQFF.